This T cell receptor beta chain was captured in a study of CXCR3-negative and CXCR3-positive naive CD8 T cells. Note on this clonotype: Its antigen is still unknown.

Overall study results and limits: Each naive subset displayed comparably high diversity, whereas memory CD8+ cells displayed much lower diversity. The TRB CDR3s that CXCR3-positive naive cells carried were more hydrophobic than those of CXCR3-negative naive cells. Naive cells that were CXCR3-negative or CXCR3-positive used TRBV-TRBJ genes alike, while memory cells diverged.

The authors gated naive CD8+ T cells as CD45RO-CCR7+CD27+CD95-. UMI-labeled 5' RACE yielded the TRB cDNA libraries. TCRdb reanalyzed the 5' RACE reads, giving one entry per CDR3 protein sequence and no DNA. The sample totals 90,000 to 100,000 distinct CDR3 sequences; its top ten clones hold around 0.99%. The source of this sequence is a human donor in good health. Some clones in this sample may be carry-over from other donors' samples. The specimen sequenced was naive CXCR3+ CD8+ T cells from blood. Regarding subset: CD45RO-CCR7+CD27+CD95- naive CD8+ T cells expressing CXCR3 (TNR3+).

CDR3 sequence: CSSRDGVYEQYF. This chain connects TRBV29-1 to TRBJ2-7; TCRdb's D call, TRBD1, is unchecked because there is no DNA. The length of the CDR3 is 12 residues. The germline V gene encodes CDR1 SQVTM and CDR2 ANQGSEA.